The following is a T cell receptor beta chain sequence with its context. This specimen belongs to a study of CD8 T cells in Susac syndrome. The CDR3 extends over 11 amino acids. Per germline, CDR1 DFQATT and CDR2 SNEGSKA (reference sequence). V dropped 0 bases and J dropped 5 bases, with 4 bases sitting between them. A quantity of roughly 0.5 to 1 ug RNA underwent reverse transcription using random hexamers. An immunoSEQ multiplex PCR amplified TCR beta CDR3 over 54 Vbeta and 13 Jbeta. TCRdb recomputed calls from the immunoSEQ multiplex PCR reads with MiXCR, one row per CDR3 protein. The sample has approximately 22,000 distinct CDR3 sequences, 85% to 95% seen once.

The chain joins TRBV20-1 to TRBJ1-2; D is undetermined. This sequence originates from a human donor in good health. The sample taken for sequencing was CD8+ T cells from PBMCs. CDR3 in DNA: TGCAGTGCTAGAGACGGGTATGGCTACACCTTC. Translation: CSARDGYGYTF.